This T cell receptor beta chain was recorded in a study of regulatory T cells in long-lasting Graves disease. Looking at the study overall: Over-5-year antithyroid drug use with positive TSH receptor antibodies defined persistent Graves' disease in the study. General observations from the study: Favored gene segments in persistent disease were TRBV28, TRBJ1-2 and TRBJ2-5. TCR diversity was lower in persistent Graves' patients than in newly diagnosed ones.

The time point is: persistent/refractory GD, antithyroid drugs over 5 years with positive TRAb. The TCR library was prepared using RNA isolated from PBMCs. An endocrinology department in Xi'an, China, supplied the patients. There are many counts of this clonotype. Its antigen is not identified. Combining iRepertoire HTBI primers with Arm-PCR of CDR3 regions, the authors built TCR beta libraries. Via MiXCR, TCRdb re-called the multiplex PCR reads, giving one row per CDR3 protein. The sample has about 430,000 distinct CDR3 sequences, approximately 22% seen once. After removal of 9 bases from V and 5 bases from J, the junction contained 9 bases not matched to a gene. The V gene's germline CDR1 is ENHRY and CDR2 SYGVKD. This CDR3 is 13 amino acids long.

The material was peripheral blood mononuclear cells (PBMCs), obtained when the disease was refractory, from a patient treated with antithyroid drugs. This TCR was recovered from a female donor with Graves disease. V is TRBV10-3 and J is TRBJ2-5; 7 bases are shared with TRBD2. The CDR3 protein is CAIGGGGSETQYF. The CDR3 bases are TGTGCCATTGGTGGGGGAGGGTCGGAGACCCAGTACTTC.